Described below is a single T cell receptor (beta chain) sequence and its context. Its antigen is unidentified. This entry is derived from a study of CD8+CD57+ T cells in acquired aplastic anemia. About the study: The mean DNA yield obtained from sorted CD4+ and CD8+ cells came to 3 to 3.5 ug.

The V segment lost 4 bases and the J segment 6 bases; nucleotides outside the gene matches: 5. Per germline, CDR1 SQVTM and CDR2 ANQGSEA. The CDR3 spans 13 residues. CD8+CD57+ cell expansion had been shown by flow cytometry in patients chosen for sequencing. Each patient had severe acquired aplastic anemia. Patients had undergone no therapy by the time their blood was sampled. TCR beta VDJ combinations and CDR3 sequences were profiled from genomic DNA. TCRdb independently ran MiXCR on the reads; one entry per CDR3 protein. The data hold a few hundred thousand distinct CDR3 sequences, with 45% to 65% observed a single time. Study conclusions and caveats: Patients and controls had in common approximately 28 CD8+ CDR3 sequences.

The sequence was collected from a human donor with aplastic anemia. The chain has TRBV29-1 and TRBJ1-2, with 10 positions matching TRBD1. Sequencing input: sorted CD4+, CD8+, or CD8+CD57+ T cells (not recorded which) from PBMCs. CDR3 sequence (DNA): TGCAGCGTTGTGGGACAGGGGAAGGATGGCTACACCTTC. Amino acids: CSVVGQGKDGYTF.